This TCR beta chain derives from a study of blood T cell repertoires in COVID-19. This table comes from immunoSEQ multiplex PCR, and its TCRdb copy is limited to in-frame clones, with some not included. This sample has 150,000 to 180,000 clones, with about 85% found just once. Trimming cost V 3 bases and J 0 bases, with 5 bases left between them. This CDR3 has 14 amino acids. Per germline, CDR1 LGHNA and CDR2 YSLEER. The sequencing input was peripheral blood. The rearrangement uses TRBV4-3 and TRBJ2-2; TRBD2 is a possible D gene (5 bases). This TCR was sampled from a man in his 60s with COVID-19, enrolled during active disease. CDR3 amino acids: CASSQDSNTGELFF. The DNA for the CDR3 is TGCGCCAGCAGCCAGGACTCGAACACCGGGGAGCTGTTTTTT.